Below, 6 T cell receptor beta chains from the same sample are listed, as sequenced in a study of T cell repertoires in cytomegalovirus infection. Their cognate antigens are unknown. TCRdb independently ran MiXCR on the reads; one entry per CDR3 protein. This table holds around 800,000 distinct CDR3 sequences, approximately 30% found once. Sequences were derived from cultured CD8+ T cells from PBMCs, sampled from culture after CMV antigen stimulation. The receptors derive from a human donor in good health (CMV status not recorded). Some clones in this sample may be carry-over from other donors' samples.

V is TRBV15 and J is TRBJ1-1, with 12 nucleotides matching TRBD1. The CDR3 has 17 amino acids. Germline V lookup: CDR1 LNHNV, CDR2 YYDKDF (reference sequence). V dropped 5 bases and J dropped 4; count of bases not matched to a gene: 11. The CDR3 DNA is TGTGCCACCAGCCGTTCCGGGACAGGGGGCATGGGCACTGAAGCTTTCTTT. Translation: CATSRSGTGGMGTEAFF.

This clonotype was observed a handful of times. This chain connects TRBV10-3 to TRBJ2-3; D not certain. V was shortened by 3 bases and J by 2 bases, with 15 bases between the two germline ends. There are 16 residues in the CDR3. Germline lookup yields CDR1 ENHRY and CDR2 SYGVKD. The DNA of the CDR3 is TGTGCCATCAGTGACATCGGGCCCCCTCCCACAGATACGCAGTATTTT. Amino acid sequence: CAISDIGPPPTDTQYF.

In its sample, this clonotype was seen many times. This sequence joins TRBV12-3 or TRBV12-4 and TRBJ1-4, with D perhaps TRBD1 (5 bases). This CDR3 has 16 residues. V gave up 3 bases and J gave up 4 bases, with 15 bases separating them. For the CDR3, the DNA is TGTGCCAGCAGTTTCTCCGCGGGGGAATTTAATGAAAAACTGTTTTTT. Translation gives CASSFSAGEFNEKLFF.

With regard to this clonotype: This could be a read error, since a much larger clone is one nucleotide away. The chain joins TRBV28 to TRBJ1-6; tentative D call: TRBD1 (6 bases). CDR1 is MDHEN and CDR2 is SYDVKM in the germline V gene. The CDR3 sequence is 17 residues long. This CDR3 reads CVSSLWGGPGENSPLHF. For the CDR3, the DNA is TGTGTCAGCAGTTTGTGGGGAGGCCCAGGGGAAAATTCACCCCTCCACTTT.

The chain recombines TRBV28 with TRBJ1-4, with 7 nucleotides matching TRBD1. The V gene end was trimmed by 6 bases and the J gene end by 3 bases; junction bases not matched to a gene: 7. This CDR3 has 15 amino acids. Germline lookup yields CDR1 MDHEN and CDR2 SYDVKM. Here the CDR3 DNA reads TGTGCCAGCAGCCCATACAGGGGACCTAATGAAAAACTGTTTTTT. It specifies CASSPYRGPNEKLFF.

This chain links TRBV5-4 with TRBJ2-3; 13 bases map to TRBD2. CDR3 length equals 17 residues. V was pared by 4 bases and J by 2 bases, with 7 bases of the junction left unmatched. The germline V gene has CDR1 SGHNT and CDR2 YYREEE (reference sequence). The CDR3 protein is CASSPAGTSGVTDTQYF. Here the CDR3 DNA reads TGTGCCAGCAGCCCTGCCGGGACTAGCGGGGTCACAGATACGCAGTATTTT.